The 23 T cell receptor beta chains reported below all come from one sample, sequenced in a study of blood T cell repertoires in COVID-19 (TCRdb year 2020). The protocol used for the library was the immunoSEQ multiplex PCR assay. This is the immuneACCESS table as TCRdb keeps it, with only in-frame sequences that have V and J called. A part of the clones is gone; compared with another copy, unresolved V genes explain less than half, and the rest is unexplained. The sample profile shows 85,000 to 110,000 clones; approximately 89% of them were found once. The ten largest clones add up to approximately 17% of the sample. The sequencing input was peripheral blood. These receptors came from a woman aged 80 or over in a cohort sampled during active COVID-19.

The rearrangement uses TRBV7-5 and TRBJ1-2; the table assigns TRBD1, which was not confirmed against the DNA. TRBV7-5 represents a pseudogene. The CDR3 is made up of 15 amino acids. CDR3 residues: CARSLASAGEYGYTF. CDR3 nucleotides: TGTGCCAGAAGCTTAGCATCGGCAGGGGAGTATGGCTACACCTTC.

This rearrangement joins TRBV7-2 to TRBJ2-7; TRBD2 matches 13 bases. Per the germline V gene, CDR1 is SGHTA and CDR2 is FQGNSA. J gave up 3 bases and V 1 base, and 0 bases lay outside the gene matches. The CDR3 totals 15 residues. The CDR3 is CASSLGTSGGYEQYF. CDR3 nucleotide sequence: TGTGCCAGCAGCTTAGGGACTAGCGGGGGCTACGAGCAGTACTTC.

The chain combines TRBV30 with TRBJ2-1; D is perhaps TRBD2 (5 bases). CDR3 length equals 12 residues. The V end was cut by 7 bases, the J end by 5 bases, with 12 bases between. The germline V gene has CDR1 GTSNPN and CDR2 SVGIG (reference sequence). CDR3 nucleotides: TGTGCCTACCCTACTAGAAACAATGAGCAGTTCTTC. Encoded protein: CAYPTRNNEQFF.

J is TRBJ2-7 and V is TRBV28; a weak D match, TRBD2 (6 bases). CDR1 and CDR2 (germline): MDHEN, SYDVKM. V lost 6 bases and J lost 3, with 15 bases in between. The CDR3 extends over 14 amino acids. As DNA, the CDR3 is TGTGCCAGCAGGCGGGGCGCGGGTAGCTACGAGCAGTACTTC. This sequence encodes CASRRGAGSYEQYF.

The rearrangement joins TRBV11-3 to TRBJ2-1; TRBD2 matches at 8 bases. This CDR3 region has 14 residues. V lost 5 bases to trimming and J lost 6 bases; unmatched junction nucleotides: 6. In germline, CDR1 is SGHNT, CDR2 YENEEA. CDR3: CASSTSGGPNEQFF. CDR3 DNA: TGTGCCAGCAGCACAAGCGGGGGCCCCAATGAGCAGTTCTTC.

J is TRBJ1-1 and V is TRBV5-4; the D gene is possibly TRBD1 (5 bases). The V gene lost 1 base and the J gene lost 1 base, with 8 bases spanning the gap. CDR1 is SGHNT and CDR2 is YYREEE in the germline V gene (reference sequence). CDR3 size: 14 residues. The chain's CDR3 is CASSLQGQNTEAFF. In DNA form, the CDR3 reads TGTGCCAGCAGCTTGCAGGGCCAGAACACTGAAGCTTTCTTT.

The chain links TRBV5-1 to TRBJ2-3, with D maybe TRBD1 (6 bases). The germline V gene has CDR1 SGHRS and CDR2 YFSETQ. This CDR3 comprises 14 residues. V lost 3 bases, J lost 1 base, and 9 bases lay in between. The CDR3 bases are TGCGCCAGCAGCTCAGGGGTTGGCACAGATACGCAGTATTTT. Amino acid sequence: CASSSGVGTDTQYF.

This CDR3 is CASSEAIGTANYEQYF. The DNA of the CDR3 is TGTGCCAGCAGTGAAGCGATCGGGACAGCCAACTACGAGCAGTACTTC. The chain links TRBV6-1 to TRBJ2-7, with 7 positions matching TRBD1. The germline V gene encodes CDR1 MNHNS and CDR2 SASEGT. The CDR3 spans 16 residues. V lost 0 bases to trimming and J lost 3 bases; unmatched junction nucleotides: 8.

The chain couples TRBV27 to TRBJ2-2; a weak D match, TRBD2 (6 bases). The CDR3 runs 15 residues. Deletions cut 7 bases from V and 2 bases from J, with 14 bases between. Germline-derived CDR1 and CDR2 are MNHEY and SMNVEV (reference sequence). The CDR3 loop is CASTRGAANTGELFF. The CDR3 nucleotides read TGTGCCAGCACGCGCGGGGCAGCCAACACCGGGGAGCTGTTTTTT.

CDR3 coding DNA: TGCGCCAGCAGCAGAGGGCTGGATAACACCGGGGAGCTGTTTTTT. The encoded protein is CASSRGLDNTGELFF. The chain couples TRBV5-1 to TRBJ2-2; D perhaps matches TRBD2 (5 bases). The CDR3 totals 15 residues. The germline V and J ends were trimmed by 4 bases and 2 bases, with 12 bases remaining between them. Germline V gene sequence: CDR1 SGHRS, CDR2 YFSETQ.

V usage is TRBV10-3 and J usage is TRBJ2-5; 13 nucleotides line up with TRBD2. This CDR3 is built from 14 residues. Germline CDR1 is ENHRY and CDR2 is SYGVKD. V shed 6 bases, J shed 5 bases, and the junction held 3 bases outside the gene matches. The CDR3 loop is CAIRPGLAGETQYF. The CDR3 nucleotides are TGTGCCATCAGACCGGGACTAGCGGGGGAGACCCAGTACTTC.

The CDR3: CASTIGGGRTEAFF. The CDR3 DNA follows: TGTGCCAGTACCATCGGTGGAGGAAGGACTGAAGCTTTCTTT. This chain joins TRBV19 and TRBJ1-1; no clear D. Germline V gene data show CDR1 as LNHDA and CDR2 as SQIVND (reference sequence). This CDR3 is built from 14 residues. Trimming stripped 7 bases from V and 5 bases from J, with 17 bases between. Together with reference TRBV19 and TRBJ1-1, the CDR3 gives the full variable domain: DGGITQSPKYLFRKEGQNVTLSCEQNLNHDAMYWYRQDPGQGLRLIYYSQIVNDFQKGDIAEGYSVSREKKESFPLTVTSAQKNPTAFYLCASTIGGGRTEAFFGQGTRLTVV.

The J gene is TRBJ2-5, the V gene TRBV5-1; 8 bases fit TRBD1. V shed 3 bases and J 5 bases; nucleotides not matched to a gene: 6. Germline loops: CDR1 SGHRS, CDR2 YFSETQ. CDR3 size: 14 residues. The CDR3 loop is CASSWTGTRETQYF. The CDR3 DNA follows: TGCGCCAGCAGCTGGACAGGGACACGGGAGACCCAGTACTTC.

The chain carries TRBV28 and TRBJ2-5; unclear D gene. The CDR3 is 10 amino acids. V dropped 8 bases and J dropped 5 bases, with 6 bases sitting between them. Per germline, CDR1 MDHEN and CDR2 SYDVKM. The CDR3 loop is CASAGETQYF. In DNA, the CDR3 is TGTGCCAGCGCCGGGGAGACCCAGTACTTC.

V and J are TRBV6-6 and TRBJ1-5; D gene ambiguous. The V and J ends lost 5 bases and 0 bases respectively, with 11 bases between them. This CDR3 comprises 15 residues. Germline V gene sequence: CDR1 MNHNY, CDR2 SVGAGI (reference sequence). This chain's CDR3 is CASSRTENSNQPQHF. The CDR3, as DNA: TGTGCCAGCAGTCGGACTGAGAATAGCAATCAGCCCCAGCATTTT.

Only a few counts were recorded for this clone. The CDR3 spells CASSIDPGGSSGANVLTF. Here the CDR3 DNA reads TGTGCCAGTAGTATAGATCCGGGGGGTAGCTCTGGGGCCAACGTCCTGACTTTC. The chain carries TRBV19 and TRBJ2-6, with 7 nucleotides matching TRBD2. V dropped 0 bases and J dropped 0; count of bases not matched to a gene: 5. The CDR3 totals 18 residues. Germline V gene lookup returns CDR1 LNHDA and CDR2 SQIVND (reference sequence).

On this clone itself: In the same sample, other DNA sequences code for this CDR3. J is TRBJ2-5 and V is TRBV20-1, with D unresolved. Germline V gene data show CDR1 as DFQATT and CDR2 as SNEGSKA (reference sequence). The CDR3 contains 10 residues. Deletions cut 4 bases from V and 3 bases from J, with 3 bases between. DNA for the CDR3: TGCAGTGCTACGGAAGAGACCCAGTACTTC. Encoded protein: CSATEETQYF.

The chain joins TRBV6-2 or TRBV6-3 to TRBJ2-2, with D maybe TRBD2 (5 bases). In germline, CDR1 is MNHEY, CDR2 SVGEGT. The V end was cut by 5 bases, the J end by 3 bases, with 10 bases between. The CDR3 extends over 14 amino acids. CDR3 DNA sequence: TGTGCCAGCAGTCATCCGAGGGACACCGGGGAGCTGTTTTTT. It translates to CASSHPRDTGELFF.

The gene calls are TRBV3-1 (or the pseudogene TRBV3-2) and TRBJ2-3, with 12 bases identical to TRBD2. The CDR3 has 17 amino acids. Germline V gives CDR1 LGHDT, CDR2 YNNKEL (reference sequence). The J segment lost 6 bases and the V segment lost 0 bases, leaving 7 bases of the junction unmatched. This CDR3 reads CASSQDLAGGLVDTQYF. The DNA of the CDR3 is TGTGCCAGCAGCCAAGATCTAGCGGGGGGGCTCGTGGATACGCAGTATTTT.

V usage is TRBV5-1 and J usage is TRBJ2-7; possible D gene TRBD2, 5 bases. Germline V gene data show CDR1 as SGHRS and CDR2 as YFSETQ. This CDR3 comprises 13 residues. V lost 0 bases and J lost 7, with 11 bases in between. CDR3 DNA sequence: TGCGCCAGCAGCTTGGGAGCGGTTGGTGAGCAGTACTTC. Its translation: CASSLGAVGEQYF.

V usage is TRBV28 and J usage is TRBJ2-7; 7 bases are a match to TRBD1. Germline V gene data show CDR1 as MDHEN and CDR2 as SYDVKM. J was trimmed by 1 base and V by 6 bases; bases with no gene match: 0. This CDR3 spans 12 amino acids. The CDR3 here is CASRTGSYEQYF. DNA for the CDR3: TGTGCCAGCAGGACAGGGTCCTACGAGCAGTACTTC.

The CDR3 loop reads CASSLSPGLGNEQFF. The CDR3 bases are TGTGCCAGCAGCTTAAGTCCAGGGCTGGGGAATGAGCAGTTCTTC. The rearrangement links TRBV11-1 to TRBJ2-1; possible D gene TRBD1, 5 bases. CDR3 size: 15 residues. The germline V gene has CDR1 SGHAT and CDR2 FQDESV (reference sequence). V was cut by 2 bases and J by 7 bases, with 15 bases left in between. The full variable domain, rest sourced from reference TRBV11-1 and TRBJ2-1, is EAEVAQSPRYKITEKSQAVAFWCDPISGHATLYWYRQILGQGPELLVQFQDESVVDDSQLPKDRFSAERLKGVDSTLKIQPAELGDSAMYLCASSLSPGLGNEQFFGPGTRLTVL.

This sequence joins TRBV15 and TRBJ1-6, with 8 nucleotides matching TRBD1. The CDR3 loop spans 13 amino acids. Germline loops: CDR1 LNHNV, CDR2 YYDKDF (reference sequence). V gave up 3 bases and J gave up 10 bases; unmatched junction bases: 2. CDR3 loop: CATSRTGDSPLHF. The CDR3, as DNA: TGTGCCACCAGCAGGACAGGGGACTCACCCCTCCACTTT.